A single sample gave rise to the 5 T cell receptor beta chains below, sequenced in a study of T cells in Graves' hyperthyroidism and ophthalmopathy. Template material for amplifying TCR beta CDR3 regions consisted of RNA transcripts. Initially, a first-round RT-PCR of the TCR CDR3 employed the HTBI primer set. Each CDR3 protein gets one entry after TCRdb re-called the multiplex PCR reads with MiXCR. This repertoire shows 450,000 to 650,000 distinct CDR3 sequences, 14% found once; its top ten account for about 6.6%. The sample taken for sequencing was blood. The origin of the receptors is a woman aged 18-30 years with Graves' ophthalmopathy.

V and J are TRBV18 and TRBJ1-6; the match to TRBD1 covers 11 bases. The CDR3 extends over 16 amino acids. J gave up 6 bases and V 1 base, and 2 bases lay outside the gene matches. Germline lookup yields CDR1 KGHSH and CDR2 LQKENI. The CDR3 sequence: CASSPLGTGGNSPLHF. CDR3 sequence (DNA): TGTGCCAGCTCACCACTTGGGACAGGGGGTAATTCACCCCTCCACTTT.

Ten or more counts support this clonotype. The rearrangement uses TRBV30 and TRBJ2-1; unclear D gene. The CDR3 runs 13 residues. Trimming left V 4 bases short and J 5 bases short, with 12 bases between. Per the germline V gene, CDR1 is GTSNPN and CDR2 is SVGIG (reference sequence). CDR3 coding DNA: TGTGCCTGGACCGTGGACCAGGACAATGAGCAGTTCTTC. It is translated as CAWTVDQDNEQFF.

The chain carries TRBV5-6 and TRBJ2-7, with 9 bases identical to TRBD1. The CDR3 sequence is 14 residues long. V lost 4 bases to trimming and J lost 2 bases; unmatched junction nucleotides: 4. Looked up from germline, CDR1 is SGHDT and CDR2 is YYEEEE. As DNA, the CDR3 is TGTGCCAGCAGCCGGGACAGGGAACCCTACGAGCAGTACTTC. Translated, it gives CASSRDREPYEQYF.

The chain couples TRBV27 to TRBJ1-4, with 8 bases that match TRBD1. The germline V gene has CDR1 MNHEY and CDR2 SMNVEV (reference sequence). The V gene end was trimmed by 4 bases and the J gene end by 7 bases; junction bases not matched to a gene: 5. CDR3 length: 14 amino acids. The DNA of the CDR3 is TGTGCCAGCAGTTCCAGGGGGCAGGTTGAAAAACTGTTTTTT. The encoded protein is CASSSRGQVEKLFF. The whole variable domain, remainder taken from reference TRBV27 and TRBJ1-4, is EAQVTQNPRYLITVTGKKLTVTCSQNMNHEYMSWYRQDPGLGLRQIYYSMNVEVTDKGDVPEGYKVSRKEKRNFPLILESPSPNQTSLYFCASSSRGQVEKLFFGSGTQLSVL.

This clonotype has a count of ten or more. Here the CDR3 reads CASSWRTGGRYEQYF. CDR3 DNA: TGTGCCAGCAGTTGGAGGACAGGGGGCCGCTACGAGCAGTACTTC. The chain joins TRBV28 to TRBJ2-7; the match to TRBD1 covers 11 bases. CDR3 length: 15 residues. Losses at the gene ends were 4 bases for V and 3 bases for J; bases not matched to a gene: 5. CDR1 is MDHEN, CDR2 SYDVKM, per germline.